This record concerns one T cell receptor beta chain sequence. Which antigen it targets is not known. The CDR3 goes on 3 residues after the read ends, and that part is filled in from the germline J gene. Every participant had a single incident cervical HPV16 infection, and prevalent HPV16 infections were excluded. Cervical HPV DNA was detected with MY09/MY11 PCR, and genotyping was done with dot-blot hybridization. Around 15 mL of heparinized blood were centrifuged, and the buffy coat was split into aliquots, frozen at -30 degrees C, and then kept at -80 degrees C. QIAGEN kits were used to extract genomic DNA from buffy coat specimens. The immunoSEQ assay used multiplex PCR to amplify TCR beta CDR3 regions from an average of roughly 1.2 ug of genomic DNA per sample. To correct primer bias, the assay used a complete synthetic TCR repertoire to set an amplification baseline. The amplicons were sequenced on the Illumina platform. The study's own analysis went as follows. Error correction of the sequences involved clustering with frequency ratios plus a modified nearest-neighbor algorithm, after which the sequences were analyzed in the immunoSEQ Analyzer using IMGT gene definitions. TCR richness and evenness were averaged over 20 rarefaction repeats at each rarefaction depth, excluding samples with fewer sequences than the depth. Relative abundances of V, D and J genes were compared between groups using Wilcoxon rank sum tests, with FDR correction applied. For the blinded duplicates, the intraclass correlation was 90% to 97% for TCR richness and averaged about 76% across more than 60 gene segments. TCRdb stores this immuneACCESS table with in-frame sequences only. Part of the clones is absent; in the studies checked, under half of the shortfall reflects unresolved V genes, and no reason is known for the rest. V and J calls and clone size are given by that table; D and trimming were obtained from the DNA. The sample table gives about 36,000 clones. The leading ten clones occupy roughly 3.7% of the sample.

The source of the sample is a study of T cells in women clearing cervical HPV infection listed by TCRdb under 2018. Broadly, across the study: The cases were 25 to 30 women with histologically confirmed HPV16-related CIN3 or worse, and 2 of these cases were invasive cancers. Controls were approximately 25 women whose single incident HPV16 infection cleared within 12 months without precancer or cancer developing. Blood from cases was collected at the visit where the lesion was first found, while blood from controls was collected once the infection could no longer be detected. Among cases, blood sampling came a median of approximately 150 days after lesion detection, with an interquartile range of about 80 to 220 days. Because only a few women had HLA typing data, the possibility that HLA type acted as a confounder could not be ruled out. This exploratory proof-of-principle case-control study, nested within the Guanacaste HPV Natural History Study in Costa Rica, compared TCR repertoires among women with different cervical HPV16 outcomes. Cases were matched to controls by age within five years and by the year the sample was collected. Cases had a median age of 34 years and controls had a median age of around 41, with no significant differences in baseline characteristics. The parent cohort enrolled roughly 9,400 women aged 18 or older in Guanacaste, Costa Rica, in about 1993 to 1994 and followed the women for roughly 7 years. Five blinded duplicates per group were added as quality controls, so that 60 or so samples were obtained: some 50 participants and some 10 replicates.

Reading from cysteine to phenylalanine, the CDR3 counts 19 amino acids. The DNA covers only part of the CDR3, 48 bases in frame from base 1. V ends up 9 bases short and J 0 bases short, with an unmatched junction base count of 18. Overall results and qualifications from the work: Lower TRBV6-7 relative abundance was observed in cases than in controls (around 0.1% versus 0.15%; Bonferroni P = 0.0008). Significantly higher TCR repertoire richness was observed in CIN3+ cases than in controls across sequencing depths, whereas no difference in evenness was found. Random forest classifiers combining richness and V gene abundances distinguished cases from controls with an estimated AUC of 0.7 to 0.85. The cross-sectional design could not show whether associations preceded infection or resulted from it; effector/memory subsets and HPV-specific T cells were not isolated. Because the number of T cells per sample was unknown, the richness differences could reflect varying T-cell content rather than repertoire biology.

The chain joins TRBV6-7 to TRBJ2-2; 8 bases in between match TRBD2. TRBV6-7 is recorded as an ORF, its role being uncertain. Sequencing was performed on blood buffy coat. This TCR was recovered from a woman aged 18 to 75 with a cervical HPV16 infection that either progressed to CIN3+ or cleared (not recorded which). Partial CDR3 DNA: TGTGCCAGGCGAAGGAGGTTCCGGGGGGGGGTTGCGAACACCGGGGAG. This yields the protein CARRRRFRGGVANTGE. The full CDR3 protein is CARRRRFRGGVANTGELFF.